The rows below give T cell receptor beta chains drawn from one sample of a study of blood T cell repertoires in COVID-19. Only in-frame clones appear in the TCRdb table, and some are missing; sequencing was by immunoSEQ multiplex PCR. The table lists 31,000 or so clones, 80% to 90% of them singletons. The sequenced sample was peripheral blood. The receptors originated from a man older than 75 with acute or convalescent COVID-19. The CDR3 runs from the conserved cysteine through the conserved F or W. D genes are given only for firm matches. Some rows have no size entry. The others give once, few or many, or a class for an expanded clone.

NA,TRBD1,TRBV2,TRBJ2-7,TGTGCCAGCAGTGGCCTACCACAGGGGGCTGGAGAGCAGTACTTC,CASSGLPQGAGEQYF
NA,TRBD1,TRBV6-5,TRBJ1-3,TGTGCCAGCAGATGGACAGGGGACACCATATATTTT,CASRWTGDTIYF
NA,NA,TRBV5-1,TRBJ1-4,TGCGCCAGCAGCTTGGAGGGGTGGAAACTGTTTTTT,CASSLEGWKLFF
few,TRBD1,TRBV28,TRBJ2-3,TGTGCCAGCAGTTTATGGGGCAGGGGGCGCGGGGATACGCAGTATTTT,CASSLWGRGRGDTQYF
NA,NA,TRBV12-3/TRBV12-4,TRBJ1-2,TGTGCCAGCAGTCCCCAGGTGGGCTATGGCTACACCTTC,CASSPQVGYGYTF
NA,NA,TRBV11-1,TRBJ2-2,TGTGCCAGCAGCTTAACGCGAGCCACCGGGGAGCTGTTTTTT,CASSLTRATGELFF
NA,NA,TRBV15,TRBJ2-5,TGTGCCACCAGCAGAGATCGAGGGGGCCAAGAGACCCAGTACTTC,CATSRDRGGQETQYF
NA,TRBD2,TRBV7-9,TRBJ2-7,TGTGCCAGCAGCTTATACTCCGCGGGGGTCTACGAGCAGTACTTC,CASSLYSAGVYEQYF
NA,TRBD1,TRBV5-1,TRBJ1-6,TGCGCCAGCAGCTCGGGGACAGGGGGTCCCCTCCACTTT,CASSSGTGGPLHF
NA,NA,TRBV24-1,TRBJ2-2,TGTGCCACCAGTGCCGGGAGATTCGCGAACACCGGGGAGCTGTTTTTT,CATSAGRFANTGELFF
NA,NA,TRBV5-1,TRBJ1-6,TGCGCCAGCAGCGTCACAGTAGACAATTCACCCCTCCACTTT,CASSVTVDNSPLHF
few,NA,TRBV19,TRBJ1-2,TGTGCCAGTCGAGGCGGACTGTATTTTTCCTATGGCTACACCTTC,CASRGGLYFSYGYTF
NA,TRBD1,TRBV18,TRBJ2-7,TGTGCCAGCTCAGGCAGTCCAGGGGGCCACGAGCAGTACTTC,CASSGSPGGHEQYF
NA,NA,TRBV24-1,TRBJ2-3,TGTGCCACCAGTGATAGGACTCCCTCGGGTTCAGATACGCAGTATTTT,CATSDRTPSGSDTQYF
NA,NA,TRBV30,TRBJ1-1,TGTGCCTGGAGCCTGGGGCAGCCATACGCTGAAGCTTTCTTT,CAWSLGQPYAEAFF
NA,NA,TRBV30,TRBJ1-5,TGTGCCTGGAGTTCGACTCGGACAGTAGATCAGCCCCAGCATTTT,CAWSSTRTVDQPQHF
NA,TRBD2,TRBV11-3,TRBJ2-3,TGTGCCAGCAGCTGGACTAGCGGGGGGGATGGAGATACGCAGTATTTT,CASSWTSGGDGDTQYF
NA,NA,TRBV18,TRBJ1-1,TGTGCCAGCTCACGCGGGTGGGGTCGGACTGAAGCTTTCTTT,CASSRGWGRTEAFF
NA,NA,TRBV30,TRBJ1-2,TGTGCCTGGAATGCAGGGGTGCGACCATCCTATGGCTACACCTTC,CAWNAGVRPSYGYTF
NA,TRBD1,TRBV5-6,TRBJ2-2,TGTGCCAGCAGCTTGACACAGGGGGTTGGCACCGGGGAGCTGTTTTTT,CASSLTQGVGTGELFF
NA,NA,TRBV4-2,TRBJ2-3,TGTGCCAGCAGCCTTCGCCGGGACACCCCTAGCACAGATACGCAGTATTTT,CASSLRRDTPSTDTQYF
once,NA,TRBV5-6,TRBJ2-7,TGTGCCAGCACCTTGAGGGGAAACTACGAGCAGTACTTC,CASTLRGNYEQYF
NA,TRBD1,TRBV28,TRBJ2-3,TGTGCCAGCAGTTTTTGGCAGGGGGCGCCCACAGATACGCAGTATTTT,CASSFWQGAPTDTQYF